This T cell receptor beta chain stems from a study of T cell changes during pregnancy in multiple sclerosis. V shed 8 bases, J shed 2 bases, and the junction held 4 bases outside the gene matches. Germline-derived CDR1 and CDR2 are KGHSH and LQKENI. The CDR3 totals 15 residues. Assay: immunoSEQ multiplex PCR; the TCRdb copy retains only in-frame clones and omits some. The sample consists of tens of thousands of clones, 90% to 95% of them appearing once. The source is a female donor in good health, enrolled as a control in a pregnancy study. The J gene is TRBJ2-1, the V gene TRBV18; 12 positions match TRBD2. Sequenced here: peripheral blood, sampled after pregnancy. CDR3 protein: CASLPSGRAYNEQFF. The CDR3 nucleotides read TGTGCCAGCCTCCCTAGCGGGAGGGCCTACAATGAGCAGTTCTTC. The whole variable domain, remainder taken from reference TRBV18 and TRBJ2-1, is NAGVMQNPRHLVRRRGQEARLRCSPMKGHSHVYWYRQLPEEGLKFMVYLQKENIIDESGMPKERFSAEFPKEGPSILRIQQVVRGDSAAYFCASLPSGRAYNEQFFGPGTRLTVL.